Shown below are 26 T cell receptor beta chains from a single sample sequenced in a study of control samples from healthy donors and cancer patients (dated by TCRdb to between 2020 and 2021). Libraries came from the immunoSEQ multiplex PCR assay. TCRdb's version of the immuneACCESS table is confined to in-frame rearrangements and falls short of the full clone set. An unresolved V gene accounts for under half of the shortfall where checked; the remainder is of unknown origin. Across this sample there are 61,000 or so clones, with around 91% seen only once. Roughly 5.7% of the sample lies in the top ten. The sample was PBMCs. The source of these receptors is a man in his 60s with colorectal cancer.

The chain is built from TRBV5-1 and TRBJ2-3, with D perhaps given as TRBD1 or TRBD2 (5 bases each). The CDR3 covers 13 residues. The germline V gene encodes CDR1 SGHRS and CDR2 YFSETQ. Trimming stripped 5 bases from V and 1 base from J, with 8 bases between. CDR3 nucleotide sequence: TGCGCCAGCAGTGGGGGAGGCACAGATACGCAGTATTTT. It specifies CASSGGGTDTQYF.

The chain combines TRBV19 with TRBJ1-2, with D uncertain. CDR1 and CDR2 from the germline V gene are LNHDA and SQIVND (reference sequence). V shed 1 base and J shed 2 bases, with 8 bases lying between them. The CDR3 covers 14 residues. The DNA for the CDR3 is TGTGCCAGTAGTATAGGGCACGGGAACTATGGCTACACCTTC. Amino acid sequence: CASSIGHGNYGYTF.

V is TRBV4-1 and J is TRBJ2-1; TRBD2 aligns across 10 bases. V gave up 2 bases and J gave up 2 bases; unmatched junction bases: 3. The germline V gene encodes CDR1 MGHRA and CDR2 YSYEKL. The CDR3 is 16 amino acids. CDR3 residues: CASSQLLAGAYNEQFF. DNA for the CDR3: TGCGCCAGCAGCCAACTCCTAGCGGGGGCCTACAATGAGCAGTTCTTC.

This chain joins TRBV28 and TRBJ2-7, with D perhaps given as TRBD1 or TRBD2 (5 bases each). This CDR3 is 13 amino acids long. Trimming took 5 bases from V and 3 from J, leaving 11 bases between them. CDR1 is MDHEN and CDR2 is SYDVKM in the germline V gene. CDR3 sequence reads: CASSGDGHYEQYF. DNA of the CDR3: TGTGCCAGCAGTGGGGACGGACACTACGAGCAGTACTTC.

The chain is built from TRBV30 and TRBJ1-2; no firm D call. This CDR3 contains 12 residues. The V gene's germline CDR1 is GTSNPN and CDR2 SVGIG (reference sequence). Trimming left V 1 base short and J 3 bases short, with 6 bases between. The CDR3: CAWSGDDYGYTF. DNA of the CDR3: TGTGCCTGGAGTGGCGACGACTATGGCTACACCTTC.

This chain connects TRBV18 to TRBJ2-7; TRBD2 is a possible D gene (6 bases). The germline gives CDR1 KGHSH, CDR2 LQKENI. The V end lost 4 bases, the J end lost 3 bases, and 13 bases lay between the germline ends. The CDR3 is made up of 14 amino acids. The CDR3, as DNA: TGTGCCAGCTCACGGGGGACGGAGGGCTACGAGCAGTACTTC. Translation gives CASSRGTEGYEQYF.

V gene TRBV28 combines with J gene TRBJ1-1; D might be TRBD1 (5 bases). The ends were cut back, 1 base at V and 0 bases at J, with 9 bases in the middle. CDR1 MDHEN and CDR2 SYDVKM come from the germline V gene. This CDR3 has 15 amino acids. In DNA form, the CDR3 reads TGTGCCAGCAGTTTATTGGGGGGTTTGAACACTGAAGCTTTCTTT. Translating it yields CASSLLGGLNTEAFF.

The rearrangement joins TRBV3-1 (or the pseudogene TRBV3-2) to TRBJ2-5, with 8 positions matching TRBD2. Germline V CDR1 and CDR2: LGHDT, YNNKEL (reference sequence). The CDR3 totals 15 residues. J was trimmed by 4 bases and V by 4 bases; bases with no gene match: 8. The CDR3 loop reads CASSPGGGIRETQYF. CDR3 nucleotide sequence: TGTGCCAGCAGCCCGGGAGGGGGGATTCGAGAGACCCAGTACTTC.

The chain recombines TRBV21-1 with TRBJ1-2; the table assigns TRBD1, which was not confirmed against the DNA. TRBV21-1 is recorded as a pseudogene. The CDR3 has 17 amino acids. For the CDR3, the DNA is TGTGCCAGCAGCAAAGGGGGTCAACAGGGGGTTAACTATGGCTACACCTTC. It yields the protein CASSKGGQQGVNYGYTF.

CDR3 protein: CASSSYRSLEETQYF. As DNA, the CDR3 is TGTGCCAGCAGCTCTTACAGGTCGTTGGAAGAGACCCAGTACTTC. The genes are TRBV7-9 and TRBJ2-5; TRBD1 is a possible D gene (5 bases). The germline V gene has CDR1 SEHNR and CDR2 FQNEAQ (reference sequence). The CDR3 runs 15 residues. The ends were cut back, 4 bases at V and 3 bases at J, with 15 bases in the middle. Based on the CDR3 plus reference TRBV7-9 and TRBJ2-5, the full variable domain is DTGVSQNPRHKITKRGQNVTFRCDPISEHNRLYWYRQTLGQGPEFLTYFQNEAQLEKSRLLSDRFSAERPKGSFSTLEIQRTEQGDSAMYLCASSSYRSLEETQYFGPGTRLLVL.

The chain couples TRBV6-5 to TRBJ1-5, with unresolved D. The germline CDR1 and CDR2 sequences are MNHEY and SVGAGI. Deletions cut 2 bases from V and 1 base from J, with 9 bases between. The CDR3 sequence is 15 residues long. CDR3 region: CASSYQKGSNQPQHF. The CDR3, as DNA: TGTGCCAGCAGTTACCAGAAAGGAAGCAATCAGCCCCAGCATTTT.

The V call is TRBV6-5, the J call TRBJ2-2, with 8 bases aligning to TRBD1. J lost 4 bases, V lost 6 bases, and 4 bases had no gene match. This CDR3 has 14 amino acids. CDR1 and CDR2 from the germline V gene are MNHEY and SVGAGI. CDR3 residues: CASRTGVSTGELFF. The CDR3 DNA reads TGTGCCAGCAGGACAGGGGTTTCCACCGGGGAGCTGTTTTTT.

This clone showed up just a few times. V and J are TRBV27 and TRBJ1-2; 7 positions agree with TRBD1. With V trimmed by 5 bases and J by 5 bases, 17 bases remained unmatched. Germline V lookup: CDR1 MNHEY, CDR2 SMNVEV (reference sequence). The CDR3 length is 17 residues. The CDR3 loop reads CASSGGRGTNNLYGYTF. The CDR3 DNA is TGTGCCAGCAGTGGGGGCAGGGGGACAAACAACTTATATGGCTACACCTTC.

This clone was counted a single time. The chain employs TRBV5-6 and TRBJ2-3, with 9 bases fitting TRBD2. Germline V gives CDR1 SGHDT, CDR2 YYEEEE. This CDR3 has 15 amino acids. With 2 bases clipped from V and 0 bases from J, the junction kept 1 base outside the gene matches. The CDR3, as DNA: TGTGCCAGCAGCTTTGCGGGGGGGAGCACAGATACGCAGTATTTT. It specifies CASSFAGGSTDTQYF. Based on the CDR3 plus reference TRBV5-6 and TRBJ2-3, the full variable domain is DAGVTQSPTHLIKTRGQQVTLRCSPKSGHDTVSWYQQALGQGPQFIFQYYEEEERQRGNFPDRFSGHQFPNYSSELNVNALLLGDSALYLCASSFAGGSTDTQYFGPGTRLTVL.

This rearrangement joins TRBV30 to TRBJ2-7; D uncertain. The CDR3 runs 9 residues. V lost 4 bases and J lost 2, with 0 bases in between. CDR1 is GTSNPN and CDR2 is SVGIG in the germline V gene (reference sequence). The CDR3 loop is CAWTYEQYF. DNA for the CDR3: TGTGCCTGGACCTACGAGCAGTACTTC.

This chain joins TRBV5-1 and TRBJ2-3; D unresolved. V lost 0 bases to trimming and J lost 5 bases, with 10 bases between them. The CDR3 has 14 amino acids. Germline CDR1 is SGHRS and CDR2 is YFSETQ. Here the CDR3 reads CASSLAAGQDTQYF. Written as DNA, the CDR3 is TGCGCCAGCAGCTTGGCGGCAGGTCAAGATACGCAGTATTTT.

This rearrangement joins TRBV5-4 to TRBJ2-7, with D perhaps given as TRBD1 or TRBD2 (6 bases each). Germline V gives CDR1 SGHNT, CDR2 YYREEE (reference sequence). Trimming shortened V by 4 bases and J by 7 bases, and 18 bases separated the two germline ends. The CDR3 length is 14 residues. In DNA form, the CDR3 reads TGTGCCAGCAGCCCAGAGGGCAGGGGAGGAGAGCAGTACTTC. It codes for CASSPEGRGGEQYF.

The rearrangement uses TRBV6-6 and TRBJ1-6, with a possible D match to TRBD1 (5 bases). CDR3 length equals 16 residues. The V end lost 4 bases, the J end lost 4 bases, and 14 bases lay between the germline ends. Germline V gene lookup returns CDR1 MNHNY and CDR2 SVGAGI (reference sequence). The CDR3 DNA follows: TGTGCCAGCAGTTCCGCCCGGGGGGTTTATAATTCACCCCTCCACTTT. It translates to CASSSARGVYNSPLHF.

CDR3 amino acids: CASSPYGQVVSGANVLTF. Written as DNA, the CDR3 is TGTGCCAGCTCACCATACGGGCAGGTTGTCTCTGGGGCCAACGTCCTGACTTTC. The chain employs TRBV18 and TRBJ2-6; no clear D gene. Per the germline V gene, CDR1 is KGHSH and CDR2 is LQKENI. There are 18 residues in the CDR3. The V and J ends lost 2 bases and 0 bases respectively, with 14 bases between them.

This clone was detected only once. The genes are TRBV10-3 and TRBJ1-1; 9 bases align to TRBD1. The germline V gene encodes CDR1 ENHRY and CDR2 SYGVKD. J gave up 5 bases and V 6 bases, and 13 bases lay outside the gene matches. The CDR3 is 16 amino acids. The CDR3 spells CAIRLTGTGKGTEAFF. The CDR3 region has the DNA TGTGCCATCAGATTGACGGGGACAGGGAAGGGGACTGAAGCTTTCTTT.

The genes are TRBV6-2 or TRBV6-3 and TRBJ2-5; D assignment may be TRBD1 or TRBD2 (5 bases each). The CDR3 spans 13 residues. Trimming stripped 2 bases from V and 1 base from J, with 5 bases between. Germline lookup yields CDR1 MNHEY and CDR2 SVGEGT. The CDR3 is CASSYGGQETQYF. CDR3 nucleotides: TGTGCCAGCAGTTACGGGGGCCAAGAGACCCAGTACTTC.

This clone was found a few times. The V gene is TRBV7-2, the J gene TRBJ1-1; 8 bases map to TRBD1. The CDR3 contains 14 residues. In germline, CDR1 is SGHTA, CDR2 FQGNSA. J was trimmed by 7 bases and V by 0 bases; bases with no gene match: 4. The CDR3 protein is CASSLADRVVEAFF. CDR3 in DNA: TGTGCCAGCAGCTTAGCGGACAGGGTAGTTGAAGCTTTCTTT.

CDR3 coding DNA: TGTGCCAGCAGCTCAGAGGTTCTGAGCTACACCTTC. It translates to CASSSEVLSYTF. This rearrangement joins TRBV7-9 to TRBJ1-2; D unclear. The CDR3 is made up of 12 amino acids. Trimming stripped 4 bases from V and 9 bases from J, with 12 bases between. Germline CDR1 and CDR2: SEHNR and FQNEAQ (reference sequence).

This chain connects TRBV6-1 to TRBJ1-4; D call uncertain. CDR3 length equals 12 residues. CDR1 is MNHNS, CDR2 SASEGT, per germline. The V end was cut by 2 bases, the J end by 7 bases, with 5 bases between. The CDR3 DNA follows: TGTGCCAGCAGTGAACTCGGTGAAAAACTGTTTTTT. Amino acids: CASSELGEKLFF.

The table lists this clone with a count of one. The chain carries TRBV7-7 and TRBJ2-1; maybe TRBD2 (5 bases). V shed 3 bases and J shed 5 bases, with 8 bases lying between them. Germline V CDR1 and CDR2: SSHAT, FNYEAQ (reference sequence). The CDR3 spans 13 residues. CDR3 sequence (DNA): TGTGCCAGCAGCTTTGGACTGAACAATGAGCAGTTCTTC. Translating gives CASSFGLNNEQFF.

V is TRBV6-1 and J is TRBJ2-3, with 7 bases identical to TRBD1. V dropped 3 bases and J dropped 1; count of bases not matched to a gene: 4. This CDR3 region has 15 residues. Germline-derived CDR1 and CDR2 are MNHNS and SASEGT. In DNA, the CDR3 is TGTGCCAGCAGTGACGGAGGACAGGGCACAGATACGCAGTATTTT. It is translated as CASSDGGQGTDTQYF.